The rows below give T cell receptor beta chains drawn from one sample of a study of monozygotic twins with cystic fibrosis. Assay: immunoSEQ multiplex PCR; the TCRdb copy retains only in-frame clones and omits some. The sample yields about 15,000 clones, about 93% seen once. Material: blood. The receptors come from a girl aged 2-15 years with cystic fibrosis. Each CDR3 is given with its conserved first and last residue. A D gene is named only where the DNA matches it firmly. Size is stated for part of the rows, as once, few or many counts, or as a class when the clone is expanded.

size: .
D: TRBD2
V: TRBV7-2
J: TRBJ2-2
CDR3: CASRRGLAGVAGELFF
DNA: TGTGCCAGCAGGCGCGGGCTAGCGGGAGTTGCCGGGGAGCTGTTTTTT

size: .
D: .
V: TRBV27
J: TRBJ2-7
CDR3: CASSFRDSSSYEQYF
DNA: TGTGCCAGCAGTTTCCGGGACTCGAGCTCCTACGAGCAGTACTTC

size: .
D: .
V: TRBV18
J: TRBJ1-4
CDR3: CASSPGTAAGEKLFF
DNA: TGTGCCAGCTCACCCGGGACCGCCGCCGGTGAAAAACTGTTTTTT

size: .
D: TRBD1
V: TRBV19
J: TRBJ1-5
CDR3: CASSWRQGSNQPQHF
DNA: TGTGCCAGTAGTTGGAGACAGGGGAGCAATCAGCCCCAGCATTTT

size: .
D: .
V: TRBV27
J: TRBJ2-3
CDR3: CASRLELGTDTQYF
DNA: TGTGCCAGCAGACTAGAACTAGGCACAGATACGCAGTATTTT

size: .
D: .
V: TRBV9
J: TRBJ2-5
CDR3: CASSAGADPLETQYF
DNA: TGTGCCAGCAGCGCAGGGGCAGACCCATTGGAGACCCAGTACTTC

size: .
D: .
V: TRBV11-3
J: TRBJ2-7
CDR3: CASSFDGSGYEQYF
DNA: TGTGCCAGCAGCTTTGATGGTTCAGGCTACGAGCAGTACTTC

size: .
D: TRBD1
V: TRBV30
J: TRBJ2-7
CDR3: CAWNGQGISYEQYF
DNA: TGTGCCTGGAACGGACAGGGAATCTCCTACGAGCAGTACTTC

size: .
D: .
V: TRBV4-1
J: TRBJ1-4
CDR3: CASSHSGTLVEKLFF
DNA: TGCGCCAGCAGCCACTCCGGGACCCTCGTTGAAAAACTGTTTTTT

size: .
D: .
V: TRBV18
J: TRBJ2-7
CDR3: CASSPPDNVYEQYF
DNA: TGTGCCAGCTCACCACCGGATAACGTATACGAGCAGTACTTC

size: few
D: .
V: TRBV28
J: TRBJ1-5
CDR3: CASSSGPQPQHF
DNA: TGTGCCAGCAGTTCCGGTCCGCAGCCCCAGCATTTT

size: .
D: TRBD2
V: TRBV9
J: TRBJ2-2
CDR3: CASSVLAGGPAGELFF
DNA: TGTGCCAGCAGCGTCCTAGCGGGAGGGCCCGCCGGGGAGCTGTTTTTT

size: .
D: TRBD2
V: TRBV7-2
J: TRBJ2-7
CDR3: CASSLGSGERTREQYF
DNA: TGTGCCAGCAGCTTAGGGTCGGGCGAAAGGACTAGGGAGCAGTACTTC

size: .
D: TRBD1
V: TRBV28
J: TRBJ2-3
CDR3: CASSKPFPGQGTILGTDTQYF
DNA: TGTGCCAGCAGTAAGCCGTTCCCGGGACAGGGTACCATCCTGGGCACAGATACGCAGTATTTT

size: .
D: TRBD2
V: TRBV6-1
J: TRBJ2-3
CDR3: CASSEMGGGTDTQYF
DNA: TGTGCCAGCAGTGAGATGGGGGGGGGCACAGATACGCAGTATTTT

size: .
D: .
V: TRBV28
J: TRBJ2-5
CDR3: CASSFGRFNQETQYF
DNA: TGTGCCAGCAGTTTCGGGCGGTTTAATCAAGAGACCCAGTACTTC

size: .
D: .
V: TRBV28
J: TRBJ1-5
CDR3: CASSLFGSSNQPQHF
DNA: TGTGCCAGCAGTTTATTCGGCAGCAGCAATCAGCCCCAGCATTTT

size: .
D: .
V: TRBV2
J: TRBJ1-2
CDR3: CATQFRESNYGYTF
DNA: TGTGCCACCCAGTTCCGGGAGAGTAACTATGGCTACACCTTC

size: .
D: TRBD1
V: TRBV5-1
J: TRBJ2-7
CDR3: CASSPRDRLSYEQYF
DNA: TGCGCCAGCTCCCCCCGGGACAGGCTATCCTACGAGCAGTACTTC

size: .
D: .
V: TRBV29-1
J: TRBJ2-3
CDR3: CSVEEAYSSTDTQYF
DNA: TGCAGCGTTGAGGAAGCCTACTCTAGCACAGATACGCAGTATTTT

size: .
D: .
V: TRBV5-6
J: TRBJ2-1
CDR3: CASSLIGRWDTPRNEQFF
DNA: TGTGCCAGCAGCTTGATCGGGCGTTGGGACACCCCGAGGAATGAGCAGTTCTTC

size: once
D: .
V: TRBV18
J: TRBJ2-2
CDR3: CASSLNPGELFF
DNA: TGTGCCAGCTCATTGAATCCCGGGGAGCTGTTTTTT

size: .
D: TRBD2
V: TRBV27
J: TRBJ2-3
CDR3: CASSSSSGTNTDTQYF
DNA: TGTGCCAGCAGTTCCTCTAGCGGGACTAACACAGATACGCAGTATTTT

size: .
D: .
V: TRBV27
J: TRBJ2-2
CDR3: CASRRGGTGELFF
DNA: TGTGCCAGCAGGAGGGGGGGCACCGGGGAGCTGTTTTTT

size: .
D: TRBD2
V: TRBV9
J: TRBJ2-2
CDR3: CASSVGGGSGTGELFF
DNA: TGTGCCAGCAGCGTAGGAGGCGGGAGTGGCACCGGGGAGCTGTTTTTT

size: .
D: .
V: TRBV11-3
J: TRBJ2-3
CDR3: CASSLYGMSTDTQYF
DNA: TGTGCCAGCAGCTTATACGGGATGAGCACAGATACGCAGTATTTT

size: .
D: .
V: TRBV2
J: TRBJ1-3
CDR3: CASGDGFSGNTIYF
DNA: TGTGCCAGCGGGGACGGTTTCTCTGGAAACACCATATATTTT

size: .
D: .
V: TRBV21-1
J: TRBJ2-2
CDR3: CASSSRVIGELFF
DNA: TGTGCCAGCAGCTCCAGGGTAATCGGGGAGCTGTTTTTT

size: once
D: .
V: TRBV7-9
J: TRBJ2-2
CDR3: CASSANGGELFF
DNA: TGTGCCAGCAGCGCCAACGGCGGGGAGCTGTTTTTT

size: .
D: TRBD1
V: TRBV9
J: TRBJ2-7
CDR3: CASSLGTGAVGEQYF
DNA: TGTGCCAGCAGCCTCGGGACAGGGGCCGTCGGCGAGCAGTACTTC

size: .
D: .
V: TRBV29-1
J: TRBJ1-1
CDR3: CSVEADRGAFF
DNA: TGCAGCGTTGAGGCGGACAGAGGAGCTTTCTTT

size: .
D: .
V: TRBV5-4
J: TRBJ2-3
CDR3: CASRVERGTDTQYF
DNA: TGTGCCAGCAGAGTCGAGCGGGGCACAGATACGCAGTATTTT